This T cell receptor (beta chain) was identified in a study of cytomegalovirus exposure and HLA in healthy donors (TCRdb year 2017). General notes on the study: An earlier analysis of roughly 610 of the donors reported about 260 Gb of sequence data and 117 million unique TCR beta sequences obtained from about 170 million T cells. An early release that covered around 590 HLA-typed donors contained around 300 gigabases of sequencing data and about 84 million unique TCR sequences. Of the approximately 400 genotyped donors, approximately 83% fell in the genetic ancestry cluster associated with self-reported Caucasian donors. The study aimed to test whether cataloging public T cell receptors could reveal signatures of past pathogen exposure. The study profiled the T cell repertoires of hundreds of subjects by immunosequencing and related them to cytomegalovirus serostatus. Besides the first cohort of approximately 670 subjects, a separate validation cohort made up of 95 to 150 different subjects was used. To predict cytomegalovirus infection status, the study brought together high-throughput TCR immunosequencing, statistical association of individual TCRs with disease status, and machine learning. To study patterns of TCR occurrence, a later analysis re-analyzed previously published TCR beta repertoires from around 670 donors and added high-resolution HLA genotyping. The later analysis used no new phenotypic data to find candidate immune exposures, relying instead on TCR beta sequences and their occurrence across donors. In an earlier analysis of roughly 600 of the donors, high-throughput TCR beta sequencing was used to judge whether each TCR beta V gene segment behaved as functional or pseudogenic. Alongside the repertoire data, information on donor age, sex, ethnicity and CMV serostatus was compiled. In a later genetic analysis, genome-wide SNP genotypes for 398 of the 666 donors were used, and that subset was treated as a discovery cohort. All discovery cohort repertoires had been generated using a single sequencing platform. Class I and class II HLA loci were covered by the typing at four-digit resolution. The number of donors typed differed by locus, with about 629-640 for A, B, C, DRB1 and DQB1, around 500 for DQA1, approximately 580 for DPA1, and some 440 for DPB1. Roughly 5 DR-DQ haplotypes were treated as single units for association and clustering because of strong linkage in the cohort. Among about 360 genotyped donors of the cohort, an average of about 240,000 unique TCR beta nucleotide sequences were sequenced per donor, roughly 18% of them non-productive.

CDR1 and CDR2, per the germline V gene (reference sequence), are MNHEY and SMNVEV. Trimming leaves V shorter by 2 bases and J shorter by 3 bases, with the junction holding 4 bases beyond the gene matches. Reading from cysteine to phenylalanine, the CDR3 counts 14 amino acids. The entry retains the CDR3 DNA only, 42 bases that are in frame from base 1. The cohort comprised some 680 healthy bone marrow donors. Cohort members were all nominally healthy when sampled, although unrecorded immune exposures were likely present. The donor was CMV seronegative and was included in the group of several hundred seronegative cohort members. A peripheral blood sample was collected from each donor, and TCR beta sequencing was performed on peripheral blood mononuclear cells. The Qiagen DNeasy Blood Extraction Kit was used to extract genomic DNA from the blood cell samples. In the case of this clone: Its specific antigen is unknown. No base quality information exists; no much larger clone differs at one position.

Receptors were amplified or captured by the immunoSEQ multiplex PCR assay. For the multiplex PCR, a mixture combining 60 forward primers for TCR Vbeta segments and 13 reverse primers for TCR Jbeta segments was used. The CDR3 region of rearranged TCR beta genes was amplified from genomic DNA with a multiplex PCR assay. Amplified TCR beta libraries were sequenced as 87-base-pair reads on the Illumina HiSeq System. Turning to the authors' computational methods: Across the roughly 670 repertoires, a later analysis counted tens of millions of unique TCR beta chains, 9.5 million to 13 million of which were shared by at least two donors. Raw reads were error-corrected and collapsed into unique sequences with a nearest-neighbor algorithm that merged closely related sequences to remove PCR and sequencing errors. Alignment of CDR3 sequences to IMGT reference sequences was used to assign V, D and J gene segments. For a sequence to be retained, at least a six-nucleotide match to both a V gene segment and a J gene segment was required. Rearrangements were classified as productive when the CDR3 lacked stop codons and remained in frame with V and J, and all other rearrangements were classified as non-productive. CDR3 was defined by IMGT convention, running from the second conserved V-encoded cysteine to the conserved J-encoded phenylalanine. Sequences without an unambiguous match to a single V gene segment were excluded from the earlier analysis of about 600 of the donors. In an earlier analysis of approximately 590 of the donors, V segments were called functional above 56.7% productive rearrangements and were called segregating when the between-donor standard deviation exceeded 5%. A statistical classification framework was built to diagnose cytomegalovirus status from the catalog of TCR beta chain sequences. In a later analysis, TCR nucleotide sequences were compared against IMGT/GENE-DB human TR gene sequences so that V and J genes could be assigned. Using the TCRdist pipeline, a later analysis assigned CDR3 sequences along with most-parsimonious VDJ recombination scenarios. In a later analysis, each TCR beta chain was defined by its CDR3 amino acid sequence together with its V-gene family, and reads without a unique V-gene family were excluded. A later analysis removed several hundred highly shared, low-generation-probability nucleotide sequences to deal with suspected cross-contamination and a sequencing artifact. In a later analysis, a clonal expansion index for each public chain was calculated from normalized within-repertoire ranks of inferred template counts. Generation probabilities in a later analysis came from a VDJ recombination model fitted to out-of-frame rearrangements, and those results were checked against IGoR. A later analysis scored TCR-TCR, TCR-HLA and TCR-CMV co-occurrence with hypergeometric tests, applying a repertoire-size bias correction to TCR pairs. In a later analysis, false discovery rates were estimated by permuting HLA or CMV assignments 20 times. A later analysis grouped co-occurring TCRs with DBSCAN, adding TCRdist sequence similarity when clustering within HLA-allele-positive subsets. Co-occurrence clustering excluded repertoires with fewer than 30,000 or more than 120,000 public chains, plus five with anomalous nucleotide sharing. This is the immuneACCESS table as TCRdb keeps it, with only in-frame sequences that have V and J called. A part of the clones is gone; compared with another copy, unresolved V genes explain less than half, and the rest is unexplained. Clone size and the V and J calls come from that table; the DNA yielded D and trimming. Recorded for this sample are under 150,000 clones; about 80% of them occurred a single time. The top ten clones comprise 1.5% to 2% of the sample.

Findings and caveats that apply to the study as a whole: Because counts were too low, seventeen rarely observed V segments, including chromosome 9 orphons, were left out of the earlier analysis of 587 of the donors. A further reported finding was that TCR beta sequences accurately predicted the HLA-A and HLA-B alleles for most subjects in the first cohort. Because HLA typing was unavailable for some donors at each locus, only the typed subset was used in association tests. In a later genetic analysis, fewer N-insertions in productive TCRs were reported among donors in an Asian-associated ancestry cluster than the roughly 700-donor mean. Linkage disequilibrium might explain the correlated functional status among segregating V segments, but an unknown experimental factor could not be excluded. Sequencing depth was assumed to be roughly uniform across donors in the presence/absence analyses, though that assumption may not hold. At a false discovery rate of 0.05, a later analysis linked around 15,000 TCR beta sequences to specific HLA alleles. According to the authors, the approach could potentially be generalized to other disease states and immunological phenotypes. Because the 87-base-pair reads could not distinguish some IMGT-functional V segments, including TRBV6-2 and TRBV6-3, those segments were excluded. According to a later analysis, most CMV-associated TCR beta chains appeared to be HLA-restricted, and the HLA associations seemed to be driven largely by CMV exposure. Several of the top co-occurrence clusters appeared to be linked to parvovirus B19, influenza, CMV and Epstein-Barr virus, according to a later analysis. For the cohort, immune exposure information was limited to CMV serostatus. In this cohort, only TCR beta chains were sequenced, and detectable features were limited by the absence of alpha or paired-chain data. An association between a missense DCLRE1C variant and V-gene and J-gene trimming of TCR beta chains was found in a later genetic analysis and replicated in an independent cohort. In a later analysis, HLA-associated TCR beta chains were found to be more clonally expanded and to have lower generation probabilities than equally common non-associated chains. In vitro tests confirmed that a few of the cytomegalovirus-associated TCR beta chains recognize cytomegalovirus antigens. When HLA alleles, especially DR and DQ, strongly co-occurred, attributing TCR associations to individual alleles was difficult. The study gave a list of some 150 TCR beta chains associated with cytomegalovirus. While some public TCRs were present in many individuals, most TCR sequences turned up only very rarely across donors. The classifier was reported to diagnose cytomegalovirus status with high specificity and sensitivity in both the original and validation cohorts. A later analysis found that TCR association rates varied across HLA loci, with DRB1 alleles showing the most associated TCRs and HLA-C alleles the fewest. A group of highly shared sequence variants was considered likely to be a technical artifact of the sequencing pipeline. In an earlier analysis of some 550 of the donors, most TCR beta V segments were observed in productive rearrangements about 87% or about 30% of the time, broadly matching IMGT annotations.

The receptor was derived from a man aged 18 to 29 in good health and CMV-seronegative. Rearrangement joined TRBV27 to TRBJ2-7, with 7 central nucleotides matching TRBD1. Sequencing input: PBMCs. The nucleotide sequence reads as follows: TGTGCCAGCAGTTTAGGACAGGTGGTCTACGAGCAGTACTTC. Its protein product is CASSLGQVVYEQYF.